Listed below are T cell receptor beta chains from one sample, sequenced in a study of patients and donors after allogeneic stem cell transplantation. Via MiXCR, TCRdb re-called the RT-PCR reads, giving one row per CDR3 protein. The data contain about 12,000 distinct CDR3 sequences, approximately 26% of them singletons. Sequenced sample: blood, either unsorted or a sorted T cell fraction (not recorded which). The receptors were gathered from a human donor who was either an allogeneic HSCT recipient or a stem cell or donor lymphocyte infusion donor (not recorded which). It is not recorded whose cells these are; they may come from a transplant donor. Each CDR3 is given without its conserved first and last residue. Expanded clones get a size class; other rows say once, few or many, or leave the size out.

v_gene	abundance	j_gene	CDR3aa
TRBV7-2	few	TRBJ2-1	ASSLVSGGVEQF
TRBV7-2	few	TRBJ1-2	ASSLGGRAGYGYT
TRBV7-9	NA	TRBJ2-1	ASSLVGTGVSF
TRBV12-3/TRBV12-4	NA	TRBJ1-1	ASSPLQGRTNTEAF
TRBV5-6	many	TRBJ1-3	ASSLPTAGNTIY
TRBV12-3/TRBV12-4	medium-sized	TRBJ1-6	ASSLETGGDSPLH
TRBV7-9	NA	TRBJ1-1	ASSPPINTEAF
TRBV28	many	TRBJ2-7	ASSSNRGGGMYEQY
TRBV20-1	NA	TRBJ2-7	SARVLSGGALDEQY
TRBV7-9	NA	TRBJ1-1	ASSLVSGGETEAF
TRBV5-6	NA	TRBJ2-1	ASSLWLAGGPEYEQF
TRBV4-3	few	TRBJ1-4	ASSQGGSRNEKLF
TRBV7-2	NA	TRBJ2-1	ASSPRGALYNEQF
TRBV7-9	many	TRBJ1-1	ASSIKMNTEAF
TRBV6-5	once	TRBJ2-7	ASSPSGRSSYEQY
TRBV12-3/TRBV12-4	medium-sized	TRBJ1-5	ASGQGYNQPQH
TRBV7-8	NA	TRBJ1-1	ASSSANTEAF